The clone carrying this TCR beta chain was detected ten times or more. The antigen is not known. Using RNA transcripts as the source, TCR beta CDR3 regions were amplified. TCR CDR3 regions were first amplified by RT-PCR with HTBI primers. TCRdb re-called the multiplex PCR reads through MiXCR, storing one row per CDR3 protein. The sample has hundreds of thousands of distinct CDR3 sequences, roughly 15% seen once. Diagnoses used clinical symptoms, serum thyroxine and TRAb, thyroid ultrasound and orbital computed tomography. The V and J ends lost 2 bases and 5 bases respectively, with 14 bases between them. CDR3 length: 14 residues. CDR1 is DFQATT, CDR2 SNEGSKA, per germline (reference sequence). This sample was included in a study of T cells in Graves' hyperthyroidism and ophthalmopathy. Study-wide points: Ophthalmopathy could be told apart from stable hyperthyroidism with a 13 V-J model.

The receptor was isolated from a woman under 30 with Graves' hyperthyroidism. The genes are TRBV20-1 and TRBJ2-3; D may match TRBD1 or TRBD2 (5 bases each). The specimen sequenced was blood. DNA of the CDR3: TGCAGTGCTAGACGGACTTTAGGGGTAGATACGCAGTATTTT. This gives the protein CSARRTLGVDTQYF.